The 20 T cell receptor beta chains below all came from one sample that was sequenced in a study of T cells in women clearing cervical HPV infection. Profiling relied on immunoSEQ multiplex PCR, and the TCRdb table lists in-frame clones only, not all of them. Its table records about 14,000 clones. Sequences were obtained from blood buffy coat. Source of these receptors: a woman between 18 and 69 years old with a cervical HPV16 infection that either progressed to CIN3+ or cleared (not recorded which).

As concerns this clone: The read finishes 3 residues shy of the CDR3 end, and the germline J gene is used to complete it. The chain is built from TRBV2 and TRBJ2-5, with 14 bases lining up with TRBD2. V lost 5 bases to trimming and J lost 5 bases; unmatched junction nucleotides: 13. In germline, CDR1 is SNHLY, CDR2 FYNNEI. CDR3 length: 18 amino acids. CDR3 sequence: CASSLGTSGGLSPETQYF. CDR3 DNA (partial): TGTGCCAGCAGTCTCGGGACTAGCGGGGGCCTATCCCCGGAGACC. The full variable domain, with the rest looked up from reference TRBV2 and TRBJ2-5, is EPEVTQTPSHQVTQMGQEVILRCVPISNHLYFYWYRQILGQKVEFLVSFYNNEISEKSEIFDDQFSVERPDGSNFTLKIRSTKLEDSAMYFCASSLGTSGGLSPETQYFGPGTRLLVL.

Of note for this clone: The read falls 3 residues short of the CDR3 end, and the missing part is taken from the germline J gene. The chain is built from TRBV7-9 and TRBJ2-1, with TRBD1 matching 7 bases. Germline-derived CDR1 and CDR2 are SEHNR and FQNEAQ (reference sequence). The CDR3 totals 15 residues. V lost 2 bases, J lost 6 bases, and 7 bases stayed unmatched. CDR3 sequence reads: CASSLSQGVLNEQFF. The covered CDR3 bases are TGTGCCAGCAGCTTATCTCAGGGGGTGCTCAATGAG.

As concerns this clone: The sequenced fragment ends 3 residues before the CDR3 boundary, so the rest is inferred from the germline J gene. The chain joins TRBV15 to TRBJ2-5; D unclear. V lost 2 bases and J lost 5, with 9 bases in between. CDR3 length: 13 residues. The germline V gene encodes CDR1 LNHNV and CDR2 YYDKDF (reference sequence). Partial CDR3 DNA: TGTGCCACCAGCAGATCTAAAGGGGAGACC. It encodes CATSRSKGET. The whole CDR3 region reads CATSRSKGETQYF. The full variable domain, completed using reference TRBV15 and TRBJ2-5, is DAMVIQNPRYQVTQFGKPVTLSCSQTLNHNVMYWYQQKSSQAPKLLFHYYDKDFNNEADTPDNFQSRRPNTSFCFLDIRSPGLGDTAMYLCATSRSKGETQYFGPGTRLLVL.

CDR3 DNA, as far as it was read: TGTGCCAGCTCACCCAAGACCGGGGGGCCTAGCACAGATACC. Protein product: CASSPKTGGPSTDT. In full, the CDR3 reads CASSPKTGGPSTDTYTF. This chain joins TRBV18 and TRBJ1-2, with D tentatively TRBD1 (6 bases). The read stops 3 residues short of the end of the CDR3; the missing end is completed from the germline J gene. Germline CDR1 KGHSH, CDR2 LQKENI. The CDR3 has 17 amino acids.

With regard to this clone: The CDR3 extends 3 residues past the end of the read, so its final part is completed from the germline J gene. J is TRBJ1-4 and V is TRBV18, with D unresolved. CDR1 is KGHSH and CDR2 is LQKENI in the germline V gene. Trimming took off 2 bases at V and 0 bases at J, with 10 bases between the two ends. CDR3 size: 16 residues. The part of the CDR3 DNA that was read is TGTGCCAGCTCACCATCACAGAGTGCAACTAATGAAAAA. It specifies CASSPSQSATNEK. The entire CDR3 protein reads CASSPSQSATNEKLFF.

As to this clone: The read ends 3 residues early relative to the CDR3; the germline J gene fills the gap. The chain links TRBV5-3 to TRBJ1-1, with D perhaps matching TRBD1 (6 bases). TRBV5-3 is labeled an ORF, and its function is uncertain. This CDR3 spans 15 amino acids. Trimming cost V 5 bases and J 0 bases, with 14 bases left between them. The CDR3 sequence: CARSGRGYLNTEAFF. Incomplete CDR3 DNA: TGTGCCAGAAGTGGCAGGGGCTATCTGAACACTGAA.

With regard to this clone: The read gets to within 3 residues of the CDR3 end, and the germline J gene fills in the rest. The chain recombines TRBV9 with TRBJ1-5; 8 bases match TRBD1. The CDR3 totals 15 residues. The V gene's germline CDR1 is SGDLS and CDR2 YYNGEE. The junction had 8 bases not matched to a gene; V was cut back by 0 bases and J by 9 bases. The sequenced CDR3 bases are TGTGCCAGCAGCGTAGAGCCACAGGGGGAATCGCCC. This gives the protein CASSVEPQGESP. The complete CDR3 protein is CASSVEPQGESPQHF.

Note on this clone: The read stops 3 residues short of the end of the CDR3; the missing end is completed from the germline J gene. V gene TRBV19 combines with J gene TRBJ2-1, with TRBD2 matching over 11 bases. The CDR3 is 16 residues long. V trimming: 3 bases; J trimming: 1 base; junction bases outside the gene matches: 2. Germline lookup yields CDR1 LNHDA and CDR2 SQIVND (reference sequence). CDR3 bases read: TGTGCCAGTAGTATCCGACTAGCGGGGTCCTACAATGAG. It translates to CASSIRLAGSYNE. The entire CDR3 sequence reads CASSIRLAGSYNEQFF. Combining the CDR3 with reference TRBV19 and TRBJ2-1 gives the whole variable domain DGGITQSPKYLFRKEGQNVTLSCEQNLNHDAMYWYRQDPGQGLRLIYYSQIVNDFQKGDIAEGYSVSREKKESFPLTVTSAQKNPTAFYLCASSIRLAGSYNEQFFGPGTRLTVL.

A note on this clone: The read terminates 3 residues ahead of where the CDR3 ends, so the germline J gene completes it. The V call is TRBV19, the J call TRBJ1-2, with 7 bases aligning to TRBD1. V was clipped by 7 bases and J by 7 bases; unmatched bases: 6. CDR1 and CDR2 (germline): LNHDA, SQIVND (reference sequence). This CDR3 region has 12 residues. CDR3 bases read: TGTGCCAGTAATACAGGGGTAGGTGGC. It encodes CASNTGVGG. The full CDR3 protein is CASNTGVGGYTF.

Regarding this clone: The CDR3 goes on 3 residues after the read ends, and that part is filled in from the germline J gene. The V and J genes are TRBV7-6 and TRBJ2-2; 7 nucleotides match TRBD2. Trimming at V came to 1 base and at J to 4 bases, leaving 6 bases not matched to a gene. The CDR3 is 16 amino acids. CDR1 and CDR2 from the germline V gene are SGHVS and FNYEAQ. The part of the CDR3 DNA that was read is TGTGCCAGCAGCTTAGGTCCTAGCGGCGGCACCGGGGAG. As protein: CASSLGPSGGTGE. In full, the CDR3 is CASSLGPSGGTGELFF.

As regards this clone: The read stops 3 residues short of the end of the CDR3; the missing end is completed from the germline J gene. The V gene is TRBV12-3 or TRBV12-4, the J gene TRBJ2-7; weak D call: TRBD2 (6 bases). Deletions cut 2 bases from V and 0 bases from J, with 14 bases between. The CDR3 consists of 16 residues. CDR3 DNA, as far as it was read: TGTGCCAGCAGTTTAAAGCCCCCGGGGGACTCCTACGAG. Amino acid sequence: CASSLKPPGDSYE. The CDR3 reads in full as CASSLKPPGDSYEQYF.

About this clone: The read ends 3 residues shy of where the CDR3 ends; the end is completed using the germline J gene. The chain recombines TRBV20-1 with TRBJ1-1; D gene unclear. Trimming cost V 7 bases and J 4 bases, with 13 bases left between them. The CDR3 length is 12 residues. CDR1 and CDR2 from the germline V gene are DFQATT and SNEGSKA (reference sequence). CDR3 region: CSVRGFFTEAFF. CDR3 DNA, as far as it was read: TGCAGTGTACGAGGGTTTTTCACTGAA.

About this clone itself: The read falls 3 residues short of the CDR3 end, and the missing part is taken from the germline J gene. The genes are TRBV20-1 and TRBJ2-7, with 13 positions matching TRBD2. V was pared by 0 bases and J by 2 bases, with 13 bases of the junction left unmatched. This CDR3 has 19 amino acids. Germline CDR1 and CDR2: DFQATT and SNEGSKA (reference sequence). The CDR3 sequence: CSARDHPGLAGHATYEQYF. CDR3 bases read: TGCAGTGCTAGAGATCACCCGGGACTAGCGGGACACGCGACCTACGAG.

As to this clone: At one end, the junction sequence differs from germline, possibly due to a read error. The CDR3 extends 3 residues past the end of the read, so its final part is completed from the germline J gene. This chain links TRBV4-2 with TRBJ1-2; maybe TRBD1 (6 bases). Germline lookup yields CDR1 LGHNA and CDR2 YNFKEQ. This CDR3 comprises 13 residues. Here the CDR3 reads CASSQAPGVGYTF. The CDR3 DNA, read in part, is TGCGCCAGCAGCCAAGCTCCAGGGGTTGGC.

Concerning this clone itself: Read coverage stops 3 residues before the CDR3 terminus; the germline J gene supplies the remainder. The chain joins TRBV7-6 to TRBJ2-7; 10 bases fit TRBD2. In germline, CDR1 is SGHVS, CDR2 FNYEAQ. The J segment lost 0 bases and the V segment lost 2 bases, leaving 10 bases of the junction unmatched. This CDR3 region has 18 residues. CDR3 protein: CASSLYPGLALSSYEQYF. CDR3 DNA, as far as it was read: TGTGCCAGCAGCTTATACCCGGGACTAGCGTTAAGCTCCTACGAG.

The chain's CDR3 is CASSEDLGQAQWEKLFF. The covered CDR3 bases are TGTGCCAGCAGTGAAGACCTCGGACAGGCGCAATGGGAAAAA. The chain uses TRBV6-1 and TRBJ1-4, with 7 bases matching TRBD1. The read comes to an end 3 residues before the CDR3 does, leaving the germline J gene to fill in the end. The junction had 13 bases not matched to a gene; V was cut back by 1 base and J by 8 bases. The CDR3 extends over 17 amino acids. CDR1 MNHNS and CDR2 SASEGT come from the germline V gene.

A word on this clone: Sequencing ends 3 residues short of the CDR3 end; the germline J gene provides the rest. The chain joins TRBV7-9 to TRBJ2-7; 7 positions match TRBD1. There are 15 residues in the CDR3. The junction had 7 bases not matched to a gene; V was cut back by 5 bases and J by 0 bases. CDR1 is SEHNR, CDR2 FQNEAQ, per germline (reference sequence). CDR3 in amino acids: CASSPGAGGSYEQYF. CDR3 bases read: TGTGCCAGCAGCCCCGGGGCAGGGGGCTCCTACGAG.

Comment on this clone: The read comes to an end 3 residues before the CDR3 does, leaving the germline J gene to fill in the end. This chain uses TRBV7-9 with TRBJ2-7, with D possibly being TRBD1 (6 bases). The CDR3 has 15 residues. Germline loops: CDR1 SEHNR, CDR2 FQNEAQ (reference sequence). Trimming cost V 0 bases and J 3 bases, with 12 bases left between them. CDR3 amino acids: CASSLAGDTRYEQYF. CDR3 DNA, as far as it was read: TGTGCCAGCAGCTTAGCGGGGGACACACGCTACGAG.

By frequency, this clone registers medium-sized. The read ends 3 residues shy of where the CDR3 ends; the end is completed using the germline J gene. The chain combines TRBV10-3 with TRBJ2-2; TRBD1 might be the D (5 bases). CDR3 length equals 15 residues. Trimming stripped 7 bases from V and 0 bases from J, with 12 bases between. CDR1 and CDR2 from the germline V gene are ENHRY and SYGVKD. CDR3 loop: CAIKFPGTNTGELFF. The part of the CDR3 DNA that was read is TGTGCCATCAAATTTCCAGGGACGAACACCGGGGAG.

CDR3 in amino acids: CASSPRTGSKQEKSPLHF. The sequenced CDR3 bases are TGTGCCAGCAGCCCAAGGACAGGGTCGAAACAGGAAAAGTCACCC. The chain is built from TRBV2 and TRBJ1-6; 8 bases line up with TRBD1. The CDR3 end lies 3 residues beyond the end of the read and is filled in from the germline J gene. J lost 10 bases, V lost 6 bases, and 20 bases had no gene match. The CDR3 spans 18 residues. CDR1 and CDR2 (germline): SNHLY, FYNNEI.